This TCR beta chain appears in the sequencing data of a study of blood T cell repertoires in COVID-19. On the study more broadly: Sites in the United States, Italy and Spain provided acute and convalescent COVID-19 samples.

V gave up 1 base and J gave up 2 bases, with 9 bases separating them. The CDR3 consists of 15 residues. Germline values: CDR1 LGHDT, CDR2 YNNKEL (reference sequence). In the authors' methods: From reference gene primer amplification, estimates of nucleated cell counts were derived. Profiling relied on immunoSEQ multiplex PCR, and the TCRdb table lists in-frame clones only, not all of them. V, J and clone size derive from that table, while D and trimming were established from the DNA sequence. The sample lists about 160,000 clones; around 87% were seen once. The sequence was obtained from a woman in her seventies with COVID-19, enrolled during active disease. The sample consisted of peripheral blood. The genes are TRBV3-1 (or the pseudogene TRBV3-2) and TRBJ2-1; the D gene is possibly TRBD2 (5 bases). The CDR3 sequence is CASSQGLATYNEQFF. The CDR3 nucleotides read TGTGCCAGCAGCCAAGGGCTAGCCACCTACAATGAGCAGTTCTTC.